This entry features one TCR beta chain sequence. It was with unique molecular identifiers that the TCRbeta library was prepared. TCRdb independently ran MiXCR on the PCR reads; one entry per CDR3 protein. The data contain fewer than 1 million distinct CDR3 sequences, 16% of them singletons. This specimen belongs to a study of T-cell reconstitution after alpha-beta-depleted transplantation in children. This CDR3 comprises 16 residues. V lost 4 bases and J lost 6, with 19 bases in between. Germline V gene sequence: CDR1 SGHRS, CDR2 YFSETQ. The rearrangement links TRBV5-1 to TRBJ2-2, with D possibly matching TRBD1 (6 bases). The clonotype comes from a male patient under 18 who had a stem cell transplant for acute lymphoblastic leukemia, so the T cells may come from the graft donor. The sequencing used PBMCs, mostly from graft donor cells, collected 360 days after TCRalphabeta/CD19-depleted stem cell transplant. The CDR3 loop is CASSLRNHRDPGELFF. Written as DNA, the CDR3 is TGCGCCAGCAGCCTACGAAATCACAGGGACCCCGGGGAGCTGTTTTTT.